The 21 T cell receptor beta chains given below trace back to one sample, sequenced in a study of graft-versus-host responses after intestinal transplantation (dated by TCRdb to the early 2020s). The receptor library was made with the immunoSEQ multiplex PCR assay. The source is immuneACCESS, and TCRdb retained only in-frame sequences with V and J called. Part of the clones is not carried over; for the studies checked, unresolved V genes explain less than half of this, and the remainder is unexplained. This sample has tens of thousands of clones in its table, and over 85% of those were observed once. Less than 2% of the sample lies in the top ten. Here the sequenced sample was PBMCs, taken 26 days after transplant. These receptors came from a human patient who received an intestinal transplant, so some T cells may come from the graft donor.

This chain connects TRBV2 to TRBJ1-5, with TRBD1 as a possible D gene (6 bases). The CDR3 is 13 residues long. V was cut by 8 bases and J by 5 bases, with 13 bases left in between. Germline loops: CDR1 SNHLY, CDR2 FYNNEI. DNA of the CDR3: TGTGCCAGCTTGGACAGCTTTTATCAGCCCCAGCATTTT. It is translated as CASLDSFYQPQHF.

The gene calls are TRBV4-1 and TRBJ2-1, with 9 positions matching TRBD2. The germline V gene has CDR1 MGHRA and CDR2 YSYEKL. The CDR3 spans 16 residues. With V trimmed by 3 bases and J by 5 bases, 8 bases remained unmatched. The CDR3 is CASSHIAGEGNNEQFF. In DNA, the CDR3 is TGCGCCAGCAGCCATATAGCGGGGGAGGGAAACAATGAGCAGTTCTTC.

J is TRBJ2-3 and V is TRBV27; D may be TRBD2 (5 bases). The V end was cut by 3 bases, the J end by 0 bases, with 10 bases between. Germline V CDR1 and CDR2: MNHEY, SMNVEV (reference sequence). The CDR3 spans 15 residues. The CDR3 protein is CASSFSGTSTDTQYF. Here the CDR3 DNA reads TGTGCCAGCAGTTTCAGCGGAACTAGCACAGATACGCAGTATTTT.

This chain links TRBV5-4 with TRBJ1-2; 8 bases agree with TRBD1. The CDR3 sequence is 14 residues long. CDR1 is SGHNT, CDR2 YYREEE, per germline (reference sequence). V trimming: 3 bases; J trimming: 1 base; junction bases outside the gene matches: 2. The CDR3 nucleotides read TGTGCCAGCAGCTGGGACAGGAGTAACTATGGCTACACCTTC. Its translation is CASSWDRSNYGYTF. The full variable domain, in which reference TRBV5-4 and TRBJ1-2 provide the parts outside the CDR3, is ETGVTQSPTHLIKTRGQQVTLRCSSQSGHNTVSWYQQALGQGPQFIFQYYREEENGRGNFPPRFSGLQFPNYSSELNVNALELDDSALYLCASSWDRSNYGYTFGSGTRLTVV.

V usage is TRBV6-5 and J usage is TRBJ1-1; D gene uncertain. This CDR3 is built from 16 residues. Trimming pared 2 bases from V and 3 bases from J, leaving 16 bases between. CDR1 and CDR2 from the germline V gene are MNHEY and SVGAGI. For the CDR3, the DNA is TGTGCCAGCAGTTACATGAGCGAGGGCATTTACACTGAAGCTTTCTTT. Protein product: CASSYMSEGIYTEAFF.

The chain combines TRBV28 with TRBJ2-1; 7 bases map to TRBD1. V was clipped by 6 bases and J by 7 bases; unmatched bases: 9. CDR1 and CDR2 from the germline V gene are MDHEN and SYDVKM. The length of the CDR3 is 14 residues. The CDR3 loop reads CASRIRDRGNEQFF. CDR3 coding DNA: TGTGCCAGCAGAATCCGGGACAGAGGAAATGAGCAGTTCTTC.

The chain employs TRBV5-1 and TRBJ2-3; possible D gene TRBD2, 5 bases. CDR1 SGHRS and CDR2 YFSETQ come from the germline V gene. The V end lost 4 bases, the J end lost 4 bases, and 22 bases lay between the germline ends. The CDR3 is 17 amino acids. CDR3 sequence: CASSPWNRESAADTQYF. CDR3 in DNA: TGCGCCAGCAGCCCCTGGAATAGGGAGAGCGCGGCAGATACGCAGTATTTT.

V and J are TRBV9 and TRBJ2-7, with 9 bases aligning to TRBD1. The CDR3 has 15 residues. Germline trimming cut 4 bases from V and 6 bases from J; bases unmatched to any gene: 11. Germline loops: CDR1 SGDLS, CDR2 YYNGEE. The CDR3 sequence is CASSPSPGQGGEQYF. The CDR3 DNA reads as TGTGCCAGCAGCCCTAGTCCGGGACAGGGCGGCGAGCAGTACTTC.

This chain joins TRBV12-2 and TRBJ2-1; the table assigns TRBD1, which was not confirmed against the DNA. TRBV12-2 is a recognized pseudogene. CDR3 length: 18 amino acids. The CDR3 sequence: CASRDGQGYGYGYNEQFF. In DNA, the CDR3 is TGTGCAAGTCGCGACGGACAGGGGTACGGCTATGGCTACAATGAGCAGTTCTTC.

The genes are TRBV5-4 and TRBJ1-2, with D possibly TRBD1 on 6 matching bases. The V and J ends lost 1 base and 5 bases respectively, with 9 bases between them. This CDR3 is built from 13 residues. CDR1 and CDR2 from the germline V gene are SGHNT and YYREEE (reference sequence). CDR3 sequence (DNA): TGTGCCAGCAGCTTGACAGGGTCATATGGCTACACCTTC. Protein sequence: CASSLTGSYGYTF.

The J gene is TRBJ2-7, the V gene TRBV4-1; 11 bases agree with TRBD2. The germline V gene has CDR1 MGHRA and CDR2 YSYEKL. CDR3 length: 15 residues. V was pared by 1 base and J by 4 bases, with 3 bases of the junction left unmatched. In DNA, the CDR3 is TGCGCCAGCAGCCAAGTAGCTAGCGGGGGGTACGAGCAGTACTTC. Translating it yields CASSQVASGGYEQYF.

The J gene is TRBJ2-1, the V gene TRBV9, with 7 bases that match TRBD1. J gave up 2 bases and V 1 base, and 3 bases lay outside the gene matches. Germline assignment: CDR1 SGDLS and CDR2 YYNGEE. The CDR3 contains 15 residues. This CDR3 is CASSVWDRPYNEQFF. The CDR3 DNA is TGTGCCAGCAGCGTATGGGACAGACCCTACAATGAGCAGTTCTTC.

The chain uses TRBV6-5 and TRBJ1-1; 7 bases line up with TRBD1. The V and J ends lost 4 bases and 4 bases, in that order; junction bases with no gene match: 3. Germline V lookup: CDR1 MNHEY, CDR2 SVGAGI. The CDR3 is made up of 13 amino acids. For the CDR3, the DNA is TGTGCCAGCAGTTCTCAGGGGGGCACTGAAGCTTTCTTT. This encodes CASSSQGGTEAFF.

This chain links TRBV7-9 with TRBJ2-7, with 9 bases that match TRBD1. Germline CDR1 and CDR2: SEHNR and FQNEAQ (reference sequence). The J segment lost 3 bases and the V segment lost 6 bases, leaving 12 bases of the junction unmatched. The CDR3 has 16 residues. The CDR3 coding sequence is TGTGCCAGCAGTTCCCCGGGGGGACAGGGACTCTACGAGCAGTACTTC. Protein: CASSSPGGQGLYEQYF.

This chain joins TRBV2 and TRBJ2-6; D is undetermined. Trimming shortened V by 10 bases and J by 0 bases, and 13 bases separated the two germline ends. The CDR3 is 15 amino acids. The V gene's germline CDR1 is SNHLY and CDR2 FYNNEI. CDR3 in DNA: TGTGCCACCACCACCGACTCCTCTGGGGCCAACGTCCTGACTTTC. It encodes CATTTDSSGANVLTF. Based on the CDR3 plus reference TRBV2 and TRBJ2-6, the full variable domain is EPEVTQTPSHQVTQMGQEVILRCVPISNHLYFYWYRQILGQKVEFLVSFYNNEISEKSEIFDDQFSVERPDGSNFTLKIRSTKLEDSAMYFCATTTDSSGANVLTFGAGSRLTVL.

This clone is a singleton in its sample. The V and J genes are TRBV2 and TRBJ1-4; D might be TRBD1 (6 bases). CDR1 SNHLY and CDR2 FYNNEI come from the germline V gene. The CDR3 runs to 15 residues. V was cut by 1 base and J by 3 bases, with 9 bases left in between. CDR3 in DNA: TGTGCCAGCAGTGAAGGACAGGCTTCTAATGAAAAACTGTTTTTT. It encodes CASSEGQASNEKLFF.

The chain couples TRBV28 to TRBJ1-5; a possible D gene is TRBD1 (5 bases). CDR3 length: 12 residues. The V end was cut by 4 bases, the J end by 8 bases, with 9 bases between. Per germline, CDR1 MDHEN and CDR2 SYDVKM. DNA for the CDR3: TGTGCCAGCAGTTACGGACACAAGCCCCAGCATTTT. Translated: CASSYGHKPQHF.

This chain uses TRBV5-1 with TRBJ1-3; perhaps TRBD1 as D (6 bases). The CDR3 spans 16 residues. The V gene lost 4 bases and the J gene lost 2 bases, with 16 bases spanning the gap. Germline CDR1 is SGHRS and CDR2 is YFSETQ. CDR3 residues: CASSGRTGIAGNTIYF. CDR3 nucleotide sequence: TGCGCCAGCAGCGGCCGTACAGGGATCGCTGGAAACACCATATATTTT.

CDR3 amino acids: CASSQDLGGYEQYF. The CDR3 DNA is TGCGCCAGCAGCCAAGATCTAGGCGGCTACGAGCAGTACTTC. The chain is built from TRBV4-1 and TRBJ2-7, with D unclear. CDR1 is MGHRA, CDR2 YSYEKL, per germline. There are 14 residues in the CDR3. V lost 0 bases and J 3 bases, leaving 9 bases between the germline ends.

The rearrangement links TRBV5-4 to TRBJ1-1; TRBD1 matches at 8 bases. The germline CDR1 and CDR2 sequences are SGHNT and YYREEE (reference sequence). After removal of 7 bases from V and 1 base from J, the junction contained 3 bases not matched to a gene. The CDR3 covers 13 residues. CDR3 amino acids: CASQGAPNTEAFF. The DNA for the CDR3 is TGTGCCAGCCAGGGGGCGCCGAACACTGAAGCTTTCTTT.

The rearrangement uses TRBV7-2 and TRBJ1-2, with D possibly matching TRBD1 (5 bases). The V gene lost 4 bases and the J gene lost 7 bases, with 16 bases spanning the gap. CDR1 and CDR2 from the germline V gene are SGHTA and FQGNSA. This CDR3 contains 14 residues. CDR3 coding DNA: TGTGCCAGCAGCTCCTCCCTGACAGCAACTGGCTACACCTTC. This sequence encodes CASSSSLTATGYTF.